The present T cell receptor beta chain was sequenced within a study of T-cell memory formation after mild COVID-19. This clonotype was seen just once. Its specificity is unknown. Using its own MiXCR run on the 5' RACE reads, TCRdb lists one record per CDR3 protein. The repertoire includes hundreds of thousands of distinct CDR3 sequences, 20% to 25% of them detected once, and roughly 8.3% sits in the top ten. CDR3 length equals 14 residues. CDR1 and CDR2 from the germline V gene are DFQATT and SNEGSKA (reference sequence). Trimming cost V 6 bases and J 1 base, with 13 bases left between them. Whole-study findings and limits: The study found balanced CD4/CD8 in clones contracting day 15 to 85 and a CD4+ lean in later expanders. Of the contracting clones, CD4+ ones lay mainly in CM and EM, and CD8+ ones in EMRA. Several responding clones turned up in pre-infection memory, indicating that cross-reactive memory may have taken part.

Sequencing input: PBMCs or a T cell subset sorted from them (not recorded which). V gene TRBV20-1 combines with J gene TRBJ1-3, with D tentatively TRBD1 (6 bases). The TCR sequence derives from an adult woman who had mild COVID-19 (a few samples of this study predate the infection). Cell type and time point are not known. CDR3 sequence: CSARGDTSGNTIYF. The CDR3 nucleotides are TGCAGTGCAAGGGGGGACACTTCTGGAAACACCATATATTTT.